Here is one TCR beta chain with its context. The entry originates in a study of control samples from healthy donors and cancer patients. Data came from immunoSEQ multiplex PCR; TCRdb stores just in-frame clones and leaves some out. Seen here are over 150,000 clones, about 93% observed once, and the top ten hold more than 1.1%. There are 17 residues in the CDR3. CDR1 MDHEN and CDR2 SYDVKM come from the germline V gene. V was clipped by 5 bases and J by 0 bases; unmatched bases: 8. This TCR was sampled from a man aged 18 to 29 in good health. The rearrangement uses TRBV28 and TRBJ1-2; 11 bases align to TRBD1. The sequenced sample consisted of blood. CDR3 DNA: TGTGCCAGCAGTCCAGGGACAGGGGGAGAGTCTAACTATGGCTACACCTTC. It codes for CASSPGTGGESNYGYTF.